This T cell receptor (beta chain) was captured in a study of spatial heterogeneity in lung cancer. Findings and caveats of the study: Expanded intratumoral alpha and beta TCR counts tracked tumor mutation counts.

One entry per CDR3 protein, called by TCRdb with MiXCR from the 5' RACE reads. The data contain roughly 2,000 distinct CDR3 sequences, roughly 25% of them seen just once; the ten biggest clones take up approximately 12%. This clonotype was recorded once. Its antigen is currently unknown. A library prepared for alpha chains yielded this beta chain as an off-target read; its size is of little meaning. The CDR3 extends over 13 amino acids. Trimming removed 5 bases from V and 8 bases from J; junction bases left unmatched: 8. CDR1 is DFQATT and CDR2 is SNEGSKA in the germline V gene (reference sequence). Time point noted: sample taken at primary tumor resection. Donors were 72 untreated early-stage non-small cell lung cancer patients.

This rearrangement joins TRBV20-1 to TRBJ2-1; 8 bases match TRBD2. This sequence was found in a male donor with early-stage non-small cell lung cancer. Sequencing used lung tumor tissue, obtained at surgery. The CDR3 DNA follows: TGCAGTGCTTCCGGACTAGCACGGGATGAGCAGTTCTTC. Encoded protein: CSASGLARDEQFF.